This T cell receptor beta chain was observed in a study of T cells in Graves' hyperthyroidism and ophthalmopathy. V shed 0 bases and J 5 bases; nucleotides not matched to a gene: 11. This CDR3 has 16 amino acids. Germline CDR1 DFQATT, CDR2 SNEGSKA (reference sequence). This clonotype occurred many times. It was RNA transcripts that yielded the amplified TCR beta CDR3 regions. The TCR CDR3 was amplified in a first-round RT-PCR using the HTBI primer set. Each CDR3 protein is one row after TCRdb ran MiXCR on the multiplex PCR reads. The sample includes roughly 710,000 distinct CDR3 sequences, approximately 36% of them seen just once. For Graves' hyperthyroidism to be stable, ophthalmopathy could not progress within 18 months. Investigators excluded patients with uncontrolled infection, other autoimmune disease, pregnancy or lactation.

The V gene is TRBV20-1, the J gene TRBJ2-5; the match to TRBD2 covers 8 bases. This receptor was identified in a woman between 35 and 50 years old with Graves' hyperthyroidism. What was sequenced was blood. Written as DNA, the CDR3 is TGCAGTGCTAGAGATGGTCGAGCGGGGGAGGTTGAGACCCAGTACTTC. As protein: CSARDGRAGEVETQYF.